Listed below are T cell receptor beta chains from one sample, sequenced in a study of cytomegalovirus exposure and HLA in healthy donors. The table came from immunoSEQ multiplex PCR; TCRdb's copy has only in-frame clones and leaves some out. The sample has tens of thousands of clones; approximately 79% are singletons. Sequencing was done on a sample of PBMCs. These receptors originate from a female donor in good health and CMV-seronegative. Each CDR3 is given with its conserved first and last residue. D genes are given only for firm matches. Clone size appears in some rows only: once, few, many, or a class for an expanded clone.

D gene,V gene,J gene,clone size,CDR3 protein,CDR3 DNA
NA,TRBV5-1,TRBJ1-1,NA,CASSLEGWSTEAFF,TGCGCCAGCAGCTTGGAGGGGTGGAGCACTGAAGCTTTCTTT
TRBD1,TRBV29-1,TRBJ1-1,few,CSADRDTNTEAFF,TGCAGCGCGGACAGGGACACGAACACTGAAGCTTTCTTT
TRBD1,TRBV9,TRBJ2-7,NA,CASSGRPTGDEQYF,TGTGCCAGCAGCGGACGCCCCACAGGGGACGAGCAGTACTTC
NA,TRBV5-1,TRBJ1-6,NA,CASGRDGSPLHF,TGCGCCAGCGGGAGGGACGGATCACCCCTCCACTTT
NA,TRBV29-1,TRBJ2-1,NA,CSVRAISYNEQFF,TGCAGCGTGAGAGCGATCTCCTACAATGAGCAGTTCTTC
TRBD1,TRBV25-1,TRBJ1-1,NA,CASTAGQYTEAFF,TGTGCCAGCACGGCGGGACAGTACACTGAAGCTTTCTTT
NA,TRBV28,TRBJ1-4,NA,CASSLATTNEKLFF,TGTGCCAGCAGCCTGGCAACAACTAATGAAAAACTGTTTTTT
TRBD2,TRBV28,TRBJ2-5,NA,CASSQLAGGQGTQYF,TGTGCCAGCAGTCAACTAGCGGGGGGGCAAGGGACCCAGTACTTC
NA,TRBV2,TRBJ1-6,NA,CASDSNSPLHF,TGTGCCAGCGACAGCAATTCACCCCTCCACTTT
NA,TRBV9,TRBJ2-1,NA,CASSVTGSSYNEQFF,TGTGCCAGCAGCGTGACGGGGAGCTCCTACAATGAGCAGTTCTTC
NA,TRBV19,TRBJ1-1,NA,CASQDGGEQAFF,TGTGCCAGCCAAGACGGGGGGGAACAAGCTTTCTTT
NA,TRBV15,TRBJ1-5,NA,CATSRETGEGQPQHF,TGTGCCACCAGCAGAGAGACGGGGGAAGGCCAGCCCCAGCATTTT
NA,TRBV7-2,TRBJ2-7,NA,CASSLGQASSYEQYF,TGTGCCAGCAGCTTAGGTCAGGCGAGCTCCTACGAGCAGTACTTC
TRBD1,TRBV29-1,TRBJ1-2,NA,CSVGTGVGYGYTF,TGCAGCGTTGGAACAGGGGTAGGCTATGGCTACACCTTC
NA,TRBV7-8,TRBJ1-5,NA,CASSLGVGGRSKGGPQHF,TGTGCCAGCAGCTTAGGAGTAGGAGGTCGATCGAAGGGTGGGCCCCAGCATTTT
NA,TRBV6-6,TRBJ2-1,NA,CASSGRGVFTEQFF,TGTGCCAGTTCCGGTCGGGGAGTGTTCACTGAGCAGTTCTTC
NA,TRBV27,TRBJ1-4,NA,CASSLSPRGRNEKLFF,TGTGCCAGCAGTTTATCCCCCAGGGGTCGTAATGAAAAACTGTTTTTT
NA,TRBV6-5,TRBJ2-2,few,CASSLRRTAGELFF,TGTGCCAGCAGCCTCAGGCGGACAGCCGGGGAGCTGTTTTTT
TRBD2,TRBV14,TRBJ2-4,NA,CASSQSSGGNIQYF,TGTGCCAGCAGCCAATCTTCCGGGGGGAACATTCAGTACTTC
NA,TRBV5-6,TRBJ2-7,NA,CASSQSPREREQYF,TGTGCCAGCAGCCAGTCCCCCCGCGAGCGCGAGCAGTACTTC
NA,TRBV28,TRBJ2-1,few,CASSLWGGEQFF,TGTGCCAGCAGTTTATGGGGAGGAGAGCAGTTCTTC
TRBD1,TRBV7-3,TRBJ2-5,NA,CASSRDSQETQYF,TGTGCCAGCAGCCGGGACAGCCAAGAGACCCAGTACTTC
TRBD2,TRBV4-2,TRBJ2-3,NA,CASSQALAGAGADTQYF,TGTGCCAGCAGCCAAGCGCTAGCGGGAGCAGGGGCAGATACGCAGTATTTT
TRBD1,TRBV2,TRBJ2-5,NA,CASSERGQAPETQYF,TGTGCCAGCAGTGAAAGGGGACAGGCCCCAGAGACCCAGTACTTC
NA,TRBV7-9,TRBJ1-1,NA,CASSLARSALNTEAFF,TGTGCTAGCAGCTTAGCGAGGTCGGCGCTGAACACTGAAGCTTTCTTT